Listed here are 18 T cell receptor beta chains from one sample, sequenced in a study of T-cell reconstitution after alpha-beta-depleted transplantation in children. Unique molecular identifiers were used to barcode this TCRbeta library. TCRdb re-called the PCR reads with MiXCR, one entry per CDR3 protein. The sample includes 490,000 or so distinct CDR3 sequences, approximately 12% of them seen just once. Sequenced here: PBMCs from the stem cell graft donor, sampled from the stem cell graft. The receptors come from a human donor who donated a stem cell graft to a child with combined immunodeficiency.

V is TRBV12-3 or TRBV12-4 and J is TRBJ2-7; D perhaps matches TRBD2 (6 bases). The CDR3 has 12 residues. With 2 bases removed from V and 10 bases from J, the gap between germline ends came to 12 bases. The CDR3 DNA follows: TGTGCCAGCAGTTTAATTAGGCGGGAACAGTACTTC. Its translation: CASSLIRREQYF.

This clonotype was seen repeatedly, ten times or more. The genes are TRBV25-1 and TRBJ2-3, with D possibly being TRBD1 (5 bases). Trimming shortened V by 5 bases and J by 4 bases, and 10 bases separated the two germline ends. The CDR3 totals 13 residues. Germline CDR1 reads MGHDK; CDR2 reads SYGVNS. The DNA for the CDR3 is TGTGCCAGCAGTCAACAAGGGGCAGATACGCAGTATTTT. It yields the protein CASSQQGADTQYF. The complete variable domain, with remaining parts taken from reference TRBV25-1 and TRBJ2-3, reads EADIYQTPRYLVIGTGKKITLECSQTMGHDKMYWYQQDPGMELHLIHYSYGVNSTEKGDLSSESTVSRIRTEHFPLTLESARPSHTSQYLCASSQQGADTQYFGPGTRLTVL.

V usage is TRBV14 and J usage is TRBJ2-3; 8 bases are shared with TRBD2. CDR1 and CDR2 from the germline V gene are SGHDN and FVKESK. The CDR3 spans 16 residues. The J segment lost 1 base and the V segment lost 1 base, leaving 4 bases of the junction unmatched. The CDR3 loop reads CASSQAPGGGTDTQYF. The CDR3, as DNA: TGTGCCAGCAGCCAAGCACCGGGGGGGGGCACAGATACGCAGTATTTT.

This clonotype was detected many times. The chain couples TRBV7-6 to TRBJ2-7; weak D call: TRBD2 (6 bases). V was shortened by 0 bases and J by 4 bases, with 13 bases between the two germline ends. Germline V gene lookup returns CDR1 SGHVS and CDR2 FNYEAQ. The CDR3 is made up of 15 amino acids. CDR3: CASSLAGTGVYEQYF. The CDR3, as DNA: TGTGCCAGCAGCTTAGCCGGGACTGGAGTTTACGAGCAGTACTTC.

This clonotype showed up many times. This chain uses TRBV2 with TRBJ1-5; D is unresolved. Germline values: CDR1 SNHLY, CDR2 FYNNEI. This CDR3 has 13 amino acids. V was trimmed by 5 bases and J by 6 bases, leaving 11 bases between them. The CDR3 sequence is CASSSTPGQPQHF. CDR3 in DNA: TGTGCCAGCAGTTCGACGCCGGGTCAGCCCCAGCATTTT.

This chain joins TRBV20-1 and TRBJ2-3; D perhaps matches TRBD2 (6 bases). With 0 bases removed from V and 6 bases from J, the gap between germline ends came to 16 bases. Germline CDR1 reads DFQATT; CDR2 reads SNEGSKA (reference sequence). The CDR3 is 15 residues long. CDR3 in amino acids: CSARDAAGSGDTQYF. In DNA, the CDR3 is TGCAGTGCTAGAGATGCGGCGGGGAGCGGGGATACGCAGTATTTT.

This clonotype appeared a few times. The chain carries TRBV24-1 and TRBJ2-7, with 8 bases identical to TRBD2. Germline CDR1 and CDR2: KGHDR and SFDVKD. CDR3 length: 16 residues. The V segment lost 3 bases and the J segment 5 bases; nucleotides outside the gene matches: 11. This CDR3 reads CATSDPTGREGHEQYF. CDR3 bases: TGTGCCACCAGTGATCCCACAGGCCGGGAGGGTCACGAGCAGTACTTC.

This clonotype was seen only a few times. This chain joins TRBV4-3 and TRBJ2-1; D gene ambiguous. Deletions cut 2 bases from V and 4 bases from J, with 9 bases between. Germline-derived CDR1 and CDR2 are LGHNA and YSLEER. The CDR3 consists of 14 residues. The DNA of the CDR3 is TGCGCCAGCAGCCAATTTGACCAATACAATGAGCAGTTCTTC. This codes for CASSQFDQYNEQFF.

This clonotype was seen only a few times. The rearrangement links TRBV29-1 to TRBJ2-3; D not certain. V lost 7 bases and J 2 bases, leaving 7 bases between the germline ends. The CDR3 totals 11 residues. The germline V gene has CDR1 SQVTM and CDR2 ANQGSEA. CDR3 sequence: CSGGITDTQYF. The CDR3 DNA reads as TGCAGCGGTGGGATCACAGATACGCAGTATTTT.

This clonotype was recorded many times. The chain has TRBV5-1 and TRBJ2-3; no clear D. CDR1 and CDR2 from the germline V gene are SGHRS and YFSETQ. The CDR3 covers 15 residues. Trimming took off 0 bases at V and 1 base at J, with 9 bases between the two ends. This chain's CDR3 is CASSLAGQGTDTQYF. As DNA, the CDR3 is TGCGCCAGCAGCTTGGCCGGTCAGGGCACAGATACGCAGTATTTT.

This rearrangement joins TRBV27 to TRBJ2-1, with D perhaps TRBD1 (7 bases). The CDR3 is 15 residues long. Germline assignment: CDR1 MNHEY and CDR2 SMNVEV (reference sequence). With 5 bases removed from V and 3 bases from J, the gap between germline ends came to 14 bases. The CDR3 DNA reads TGTGCCAGCAGTATCAGGCAGGGGGGCTACAATGAGCAGTTCTTC. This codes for CASSIRQGGYNEQFF.

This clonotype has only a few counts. In DNA form, the CDR3 reads TGCAGTGCCGACCTCTCTGGGGGGGCGAAAAGAAATGAGCAGTTCTTC. Encoded protein: CSADLSGGAKRNEQFF. This rearrangement joins TRBV20-1 to TRBJ2-1, with D perhaps TRBD2 (7 bases). The V end lost 6 bases, the J end lost 7 bases, and 25 bases lay between the germline ends. Looked up from germline, CDR1 is DFQATT and CDR2 is SNEGSKA (reference sequence). The CDR3 extends over 16 amino acids.

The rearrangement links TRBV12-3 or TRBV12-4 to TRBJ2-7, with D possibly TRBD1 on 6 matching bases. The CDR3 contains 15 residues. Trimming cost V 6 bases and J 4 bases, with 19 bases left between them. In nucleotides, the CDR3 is TGTGCCAGCAGCGTAGGTCTGGGGGCGGGTTACGAGCAGTACTTC. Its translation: CASSVGLGAGYEQYF.

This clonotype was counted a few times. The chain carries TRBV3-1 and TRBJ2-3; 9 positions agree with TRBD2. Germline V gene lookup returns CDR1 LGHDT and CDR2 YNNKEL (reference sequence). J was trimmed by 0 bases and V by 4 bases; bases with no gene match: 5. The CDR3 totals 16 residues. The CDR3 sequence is CASSLSGTSSTDTQYF. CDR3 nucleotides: TGTGCCAGCAGCCTGTCCGGGACTAGCAGCACAGATACGCAGTATTTT.

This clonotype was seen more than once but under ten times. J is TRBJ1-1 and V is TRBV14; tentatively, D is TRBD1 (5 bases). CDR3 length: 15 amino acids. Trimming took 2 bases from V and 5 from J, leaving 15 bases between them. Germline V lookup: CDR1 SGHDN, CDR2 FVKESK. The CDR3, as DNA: TGTGCCAGCAGCCAATTGGGGGGGGTCAATACTGAAGCTTTCTTT. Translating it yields CASSQLGGVNTEAFF.

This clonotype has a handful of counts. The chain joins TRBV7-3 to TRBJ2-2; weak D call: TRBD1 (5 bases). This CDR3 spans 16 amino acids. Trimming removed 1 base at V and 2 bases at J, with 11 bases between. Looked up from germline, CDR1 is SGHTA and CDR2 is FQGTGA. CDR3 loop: CASSLNSGINTGELFF. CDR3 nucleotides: TGTGCCAGCAGCTTAAACTCAGGGATTAACACCGGGGAGCTGTTTTTT.

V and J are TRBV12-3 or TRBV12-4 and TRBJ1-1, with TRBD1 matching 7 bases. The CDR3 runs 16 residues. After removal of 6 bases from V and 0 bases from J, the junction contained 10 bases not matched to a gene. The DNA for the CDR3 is TGTGCCAGCAGCAAACAAGGACAGGTTTTGAACACTGAAGCTTTCTTT. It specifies CASSKQGQVLNTEAFF.

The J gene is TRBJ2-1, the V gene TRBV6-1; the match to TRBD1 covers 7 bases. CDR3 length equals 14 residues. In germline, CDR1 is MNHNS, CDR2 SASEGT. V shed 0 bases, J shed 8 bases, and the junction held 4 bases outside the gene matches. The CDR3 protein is CASSEAGQVDEQFF. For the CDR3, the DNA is TGTGCCAGCAGTGAAGCCGGACAGGTGGATGAGCAGTTCTTC.